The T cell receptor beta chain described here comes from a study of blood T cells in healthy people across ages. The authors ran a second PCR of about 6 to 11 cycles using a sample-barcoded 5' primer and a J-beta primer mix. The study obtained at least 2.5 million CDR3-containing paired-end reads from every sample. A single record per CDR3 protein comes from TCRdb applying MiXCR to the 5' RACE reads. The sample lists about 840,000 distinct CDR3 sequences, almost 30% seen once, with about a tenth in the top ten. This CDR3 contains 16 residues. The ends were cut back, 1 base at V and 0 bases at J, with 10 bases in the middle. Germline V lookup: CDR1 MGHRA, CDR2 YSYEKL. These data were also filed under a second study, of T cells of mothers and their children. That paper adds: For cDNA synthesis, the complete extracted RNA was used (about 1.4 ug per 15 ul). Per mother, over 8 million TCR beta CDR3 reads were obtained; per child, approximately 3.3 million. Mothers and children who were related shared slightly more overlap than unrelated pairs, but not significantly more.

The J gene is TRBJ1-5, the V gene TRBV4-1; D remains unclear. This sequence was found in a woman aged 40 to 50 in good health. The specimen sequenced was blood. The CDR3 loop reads CASSQGSDRSNQPQHF. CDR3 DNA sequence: TGCGCCAGCAGCCAAGGTTCCGACCGTAGCAATCAGCCCCAGCATTTT.